This TCR beta chain is from a study of PD-L1 blockade in urothelial cancer. TCRdb's table, derived via immunoSEQ multiplex PCR, lists solely in-frame clones and lacks some. The sample shows 65,000 to 80,000 clones, almost 90% of them seen only once. The CDR3 has 18 amino acids. From germline, CDR1 is KGHSH and CDR2 LQKENI. Unmatched junction bases numbered 16, after V lost 1 base and J lost 8 bases. Noted time point: pretreatment peripheral blood. The chain has TRBV18 and TRBJ1-2; 10 bases are a match to TRBD1. This TCR was recovered from a man aged 65-85 years with urothelial cancer. This sample comprised PBMCs, obtained around atezolizumab (anti-PD-L1) treatment. CDR3 sequence reads: CASSPLMATGQGVKGYTF. The DNA for the CDR3 is TGTGCCAGCTCACCACTAATGGCAACCGGACAGGGGGTGAAAGGCTACACCTTC. The whole variable domain, remainder taken from reference TRBV18 and TRBJ1-2, is NAGVMQNPRHLVRRRGQEARLRCSPMKGHSHVYWYRQLPEEGLKFMVYLQKENIIDESGMPKERFSAEFPKEGPSILRIQQVVRGDSAAYFCASSPLMATGQGVKGYTFGSGTRLTVV.